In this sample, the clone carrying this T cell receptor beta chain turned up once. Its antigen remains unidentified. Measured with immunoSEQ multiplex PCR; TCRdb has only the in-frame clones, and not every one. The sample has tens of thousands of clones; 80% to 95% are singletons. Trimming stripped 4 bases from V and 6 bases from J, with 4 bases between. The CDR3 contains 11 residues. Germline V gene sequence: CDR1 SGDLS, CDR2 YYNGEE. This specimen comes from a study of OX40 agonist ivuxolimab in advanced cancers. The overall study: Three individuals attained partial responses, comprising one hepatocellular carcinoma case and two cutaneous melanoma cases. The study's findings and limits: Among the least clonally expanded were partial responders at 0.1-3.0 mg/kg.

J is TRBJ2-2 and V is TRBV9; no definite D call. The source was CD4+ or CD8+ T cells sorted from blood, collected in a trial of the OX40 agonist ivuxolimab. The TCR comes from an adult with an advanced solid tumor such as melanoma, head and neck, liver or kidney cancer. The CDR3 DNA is TGTGCCAGCAGCAACCCCGGGGAGCTGTTTTTT. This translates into CASSNPGELFF. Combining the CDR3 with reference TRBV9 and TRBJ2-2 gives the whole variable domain DSGVTQTPKHLITATGQRVTLRCSPRSGDLSVYWYQQSLDQGLQFLIQYYNGEERAKGNILERFSAQQFPDLHSELNLSSLELGDSALYFCASSNPGELFFGEGSRLTVL.